This T cell receptor (beta chain) was recorded in a study of PD-L1 blockade in urothelial cancer. In the study overall: Analyses used blood from 3 weeks (second dose) and 6 weeks after treatment start.

This clone has just a few counts. What it recognizes is unknown. Time point here: peripheral blood 6 weeks after treatment start. Patient sample counts ranged from 1 to 8, pretreatment and on-treatment. Germline CDR1 and CDR2: SNHLY and FYNNEI. V was pared by 7 bases and J by 2 bases, with 15 bases between. This CDR3 has 15 residues. Whole-study results and caveats: Enhanced expansion of tumor-associated blood clones at 3 weeks characterized durable-benefit patients. Survival was better when pretreatment blood TCR clonality fell below the median.

TCRdb's table, derived via immunoSEQ multiplex PCR, lists solely in-frame clones and lacks some. Here the sample spans some 120,000 clones, less than 95% being singletons. The receptor comes from a man aged 55 to 70 with urothelial cancer. The rearrangement joins TRBV2 to TRBJ1-3, with D perhaps TRBD1 (5 bases). Sequences were derived from PBMCs, sampled around atezolizumab (anti-PD-L1) treatment. The CDR3 bases are TGTGCCAGCACCAGATTGGGGGGGGCTGGAAACACCATATATTTT. The encoded protein is CASTRLGGAGNTIYF.